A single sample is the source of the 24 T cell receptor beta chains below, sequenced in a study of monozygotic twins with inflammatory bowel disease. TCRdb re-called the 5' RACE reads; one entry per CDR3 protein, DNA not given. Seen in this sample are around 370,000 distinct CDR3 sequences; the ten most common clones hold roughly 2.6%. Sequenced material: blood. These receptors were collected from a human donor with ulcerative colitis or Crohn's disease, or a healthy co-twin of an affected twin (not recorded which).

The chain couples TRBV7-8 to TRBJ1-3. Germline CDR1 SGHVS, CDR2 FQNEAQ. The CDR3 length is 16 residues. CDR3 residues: CASSLVVRSSGNTIYF.

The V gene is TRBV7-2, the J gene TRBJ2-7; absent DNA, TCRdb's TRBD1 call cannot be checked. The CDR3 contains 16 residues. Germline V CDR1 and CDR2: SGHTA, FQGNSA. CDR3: CASSLEGTGLTYEQYF.

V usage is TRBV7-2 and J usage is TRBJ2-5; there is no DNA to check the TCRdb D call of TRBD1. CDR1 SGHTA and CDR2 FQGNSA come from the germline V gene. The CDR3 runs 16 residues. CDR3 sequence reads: CASSSRTGGVELTQYF.

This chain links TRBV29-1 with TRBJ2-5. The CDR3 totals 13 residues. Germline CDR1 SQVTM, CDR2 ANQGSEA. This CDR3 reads CSVMTGTQETQYF.

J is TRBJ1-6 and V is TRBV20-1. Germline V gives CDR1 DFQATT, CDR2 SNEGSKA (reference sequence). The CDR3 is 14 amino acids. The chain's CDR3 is CSARDSHRNSPLHF.

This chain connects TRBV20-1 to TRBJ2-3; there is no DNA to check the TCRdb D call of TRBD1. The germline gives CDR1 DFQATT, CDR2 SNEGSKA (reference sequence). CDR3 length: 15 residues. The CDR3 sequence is CSAAGRGGLADTQYF.

This CDR3 reads CSARDMGIPGANVLTF. The chain is built from TRBV20-1 and TRBJ2-6. Per germline, CDR1 DFQATT and CDR2 SNEGSKA (reference sequence). This CDR3 is built from 16 residues.

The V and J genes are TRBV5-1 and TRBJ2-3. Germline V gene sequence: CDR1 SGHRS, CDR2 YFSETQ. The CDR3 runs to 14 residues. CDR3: CASSPQTQSDTQYF. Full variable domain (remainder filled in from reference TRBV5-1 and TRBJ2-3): KAGVTQTPRYLIKTRGQQVTLSCSPISGHRSVSWYQQTPGQGLQFLFEYFSETQRNKGNFPGRFSGRQFSNSRSEMNVSTLELGDSALYLCASSPQTQSDTQYFGPGTRLTVL.

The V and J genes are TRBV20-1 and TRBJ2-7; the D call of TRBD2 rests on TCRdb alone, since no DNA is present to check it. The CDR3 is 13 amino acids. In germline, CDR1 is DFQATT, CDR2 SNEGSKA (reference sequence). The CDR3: CSARLSGRREQYF.

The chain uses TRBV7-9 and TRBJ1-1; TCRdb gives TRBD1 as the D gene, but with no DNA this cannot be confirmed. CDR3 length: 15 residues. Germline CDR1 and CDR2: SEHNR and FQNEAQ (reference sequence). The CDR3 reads CASSLRRTGDTEAFF.

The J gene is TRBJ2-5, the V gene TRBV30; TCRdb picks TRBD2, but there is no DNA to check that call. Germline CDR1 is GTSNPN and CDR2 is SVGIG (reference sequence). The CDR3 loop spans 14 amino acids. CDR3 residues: CAWSPSGGYETQYF.

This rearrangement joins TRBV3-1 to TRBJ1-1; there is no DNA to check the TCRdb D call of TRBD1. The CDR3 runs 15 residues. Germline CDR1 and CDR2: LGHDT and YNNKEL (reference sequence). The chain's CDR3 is CASSHLTTGALASFF. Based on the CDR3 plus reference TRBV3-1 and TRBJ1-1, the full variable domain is DTAVSQTPKYLVTQMGNDKSIKCEQNLGHDTMYWYKQDSKKFLKIMFSYNNKELIINETVPNRFSPKSPDKAHLNLHINSLELGDSAVYFCASSHLTTGALASFFGQGTRLTVV.

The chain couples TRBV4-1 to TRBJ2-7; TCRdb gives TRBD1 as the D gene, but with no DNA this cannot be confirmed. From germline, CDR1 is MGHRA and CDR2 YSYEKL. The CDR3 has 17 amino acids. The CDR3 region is CASSQGTGTGITYEQYF.

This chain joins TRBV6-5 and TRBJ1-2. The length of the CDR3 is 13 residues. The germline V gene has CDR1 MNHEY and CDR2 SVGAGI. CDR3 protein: CASSYSKGGGYTF.

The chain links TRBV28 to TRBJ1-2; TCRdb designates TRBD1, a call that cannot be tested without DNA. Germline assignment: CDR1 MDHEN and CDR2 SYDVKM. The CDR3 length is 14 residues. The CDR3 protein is CASSSTGSHYGYTF.

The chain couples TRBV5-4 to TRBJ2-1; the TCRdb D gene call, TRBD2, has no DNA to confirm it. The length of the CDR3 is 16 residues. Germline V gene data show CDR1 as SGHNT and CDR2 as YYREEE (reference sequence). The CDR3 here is CASSLLGDPTGDEQFF.

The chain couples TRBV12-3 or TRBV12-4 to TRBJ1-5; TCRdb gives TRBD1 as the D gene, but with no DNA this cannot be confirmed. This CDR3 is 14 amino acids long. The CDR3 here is CASSLRQINQPQHF.

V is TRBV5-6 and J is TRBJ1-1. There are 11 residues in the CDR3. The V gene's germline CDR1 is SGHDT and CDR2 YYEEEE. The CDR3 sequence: CASSFGPEAFF.

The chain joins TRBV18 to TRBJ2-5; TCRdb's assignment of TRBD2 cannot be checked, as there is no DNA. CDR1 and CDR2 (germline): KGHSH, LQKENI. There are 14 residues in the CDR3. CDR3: CASSPSESQETQYF.

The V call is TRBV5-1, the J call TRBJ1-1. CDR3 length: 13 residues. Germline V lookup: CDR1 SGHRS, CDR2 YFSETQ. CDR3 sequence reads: CASSLVWDTEAFF.

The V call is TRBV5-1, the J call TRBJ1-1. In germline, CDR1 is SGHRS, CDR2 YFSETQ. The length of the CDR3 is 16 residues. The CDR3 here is CASSLAPDRRTAEAFF.

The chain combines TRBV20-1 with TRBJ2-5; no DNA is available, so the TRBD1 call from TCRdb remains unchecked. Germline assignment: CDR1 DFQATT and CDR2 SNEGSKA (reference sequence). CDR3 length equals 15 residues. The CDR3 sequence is CSAREYRGLQETQYF.

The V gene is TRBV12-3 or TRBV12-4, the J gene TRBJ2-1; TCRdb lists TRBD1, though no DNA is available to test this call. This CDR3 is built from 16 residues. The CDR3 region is CASSLVGAAAYNEQFF.

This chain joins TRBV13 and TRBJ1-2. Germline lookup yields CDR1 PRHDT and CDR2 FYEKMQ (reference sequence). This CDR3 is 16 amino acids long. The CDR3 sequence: CASSSYRVGQAYGYTF. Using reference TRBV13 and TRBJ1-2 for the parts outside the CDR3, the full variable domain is AAGVIQSPRHLIKEKRETATLKCYPIPRHDTVYWYQQGPGQDPQFLISFYEKMQSDKGSIPDRFSAQQFSDYHSELNMSSLELGDSALYFCASSSYRVGQAYGYTFGSGTRLTVV.